Listed below are T cell receptor beta chains from one sample, sequenced in a study of patients and donors after allogeneic stem cell transplantation. Via MiXCR, TCRdb re-called the RT-PCR reads, giving one row per CDR3 protein. The table has approximately 250,000 distinct CDR3 sequences, roughly an eighth seen once. The sequenced sample consisted of blood, either unsorted or a sorted T cell fraction (not recorded which). The source of these receptors is a human donor who was either an allogeneic HSCT recipient or a stem cell or donor lymphocyte infusion donor (not recorded which). It is not recorded whose cells these are; they may come from a transplant donor. Both conserved end residues are part of each CDR3.

v_gene | CDR3aa
TRBV10-3 | CAITPGTTGELFF
TRBV7-3 | CASSPILGGAYNEQFF
TRBV6-2/TRBV6-3 | CASSPGTVSPGELFF
TRBV11-2 | CASSLRGGSAEKLFF
TRBV4-2 | CASSQDGKRGNTGELFF
TRBV20-1 | CSARGRGQGPFTSYEQYF
TRBV2 | CASPTGTGTNEQFF
TRBV12-3/TRBV12-4 | CASSLQGGETQYF
TRBV12-3/TRBV12-4 | CASSLKPNKGRFF
TRBV19 | CASSIARWGTPEKLFF